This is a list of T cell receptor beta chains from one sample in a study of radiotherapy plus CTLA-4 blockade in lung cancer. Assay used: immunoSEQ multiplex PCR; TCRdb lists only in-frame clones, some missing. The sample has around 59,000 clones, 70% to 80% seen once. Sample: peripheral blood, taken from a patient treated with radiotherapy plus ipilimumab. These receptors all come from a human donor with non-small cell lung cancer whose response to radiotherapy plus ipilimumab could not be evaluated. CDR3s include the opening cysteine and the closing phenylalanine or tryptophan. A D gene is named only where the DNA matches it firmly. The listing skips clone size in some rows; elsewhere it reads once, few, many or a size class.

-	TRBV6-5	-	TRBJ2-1	CASRPDRLSYNEQFF	TGTGCCAGCAGGCCCGACAGGCTCTCCTACAATGAGCAGTTCTTC
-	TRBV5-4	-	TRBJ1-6	CASSPRENNSPLHF	TGTGCCAGCAGTCCTAGAGAGAATAATTCACCCCTCCACTTT
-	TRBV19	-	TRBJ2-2	CASRTPGTGWTGELFF	TGTGCCAGTAGAACCCCCGGGACTGGGTGGACCGGGGAGCTGTTTTTT
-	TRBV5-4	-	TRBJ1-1	CASSYGGGNTEAFF	TGTGCCAGCAGCTATGGGGGAGGGAACACTGAAGCTTTCTTT
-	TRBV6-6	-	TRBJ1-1	CASRQPAGHTEAFF	TGTGCCAGCAGGCAGCCGGCAGGGCACACTGAAGCTTTCTTT
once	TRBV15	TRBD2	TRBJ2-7	CATSRGGTTEQYF	TGTGCCACCAGCAGAGGTGGGACTACTGAGCAGTACTTC
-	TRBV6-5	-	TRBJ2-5	CASSYRETQYF	TGTGCCAGCAGTTACCGGGAGACCCAGTACTTC
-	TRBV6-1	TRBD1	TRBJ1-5	CATSDRGLQPQHF	TGTGCCACCTCGGACAGGGGGCTTCAGCCCCAGCATTTT
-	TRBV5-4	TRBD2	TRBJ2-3	CASSQAPSGSTDTQYF	TGTGCCAGCAGCCAAGCCCCTAGCGGAAGCACAGATACGCAGTATTTT
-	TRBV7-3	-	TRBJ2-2	CASSLPVGELFF	TGTGCCAGCAGCTTACCCGTCGGGGAGCTGTTTTTT
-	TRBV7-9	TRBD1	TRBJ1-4	CASSLDRGQEKLFF	TGTGCCAGCAGCTTAGACAGGGGGCAGGAAAAACTGTTTTTT
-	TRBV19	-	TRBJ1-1	CAKMQGGTEAFF	TGTGCCAAAATGCAGGGTGGCACTGAAGCTTTCTTT
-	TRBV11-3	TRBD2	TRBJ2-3	CASSSRTSGRATGTQYF	TGTGCCAGCAGCTCCAGGACTAGCGGGAGGGCAACAGGTACGCAGTATTTT
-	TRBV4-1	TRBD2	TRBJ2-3	CASSQDRSGGAYF	TGCGCCAGCAGCCAAGATCGAAGCGGGGGGGCGTATTTT
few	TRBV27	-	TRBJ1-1	CASSKTPGMNTEAFF	TGTGCCAGCAGTAAAACTCCAGGGATGAACACTGAAGCTTTCTTT
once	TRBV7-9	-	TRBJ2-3	CASSFVGAPTDTQYF	TGTGCCAGCAGCTTTGTGGGGGCGCCCACAGATACGCAGTATTTT
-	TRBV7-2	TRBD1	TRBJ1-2	CASSLNRDRIYGYTF	TGTGCCAGCAGCTTGAACCGGGACAGGATATATGGCTACACCTTC